These 19 T cell receptor beta chains originate from one sample sequenced in a study of OX40 agonist ivuxolimab in advanced cancers. Measured with immunoSEQ multiplex PCR; TCRdb has only the in-frame clones, and not every one. This sample yields 70,000 to 95,000 clones, of which roughly 93% are seen a single time; around 0.71% belongs to the top ten. Sequences were derived from CD4+ or CD8+ T cells sorted from blood, sampled in a trial of the OX40 agonist ivuxolimab. These receptors were obtained from an adult with an advanced solid tumor such as melanoma, head and neck, liver or kidney cancer.

J is TRBJ1-2 and V is TRBV5-3; D is undetermined. TRBV5-3 is reported as an ORF; its role is uncertain. The CDR3 runs 16 residues. The ends were cut back, 4 bases at V and 3 bases at J, with 19 bases in the middle. CDR3 protein: CARSPPFEGAHYGYTF. The CDR3 DNA is TGTGCCAGAAGCCCCCCTTTCGAAGGAGCTCACTATGGCTACACCTTC.

J is TRBJ2-5 and V is TRBV19; D may correspond to TRBD1 or TRBD2 (6 bases each). Trimming stripped 4 bases from V and 1 base from J, with 13 bases between. This CDR3 comprises 15 residues. CDR1 and CDR2 (germline): LNHDA, SQIVND (reference sequence). The CDR3 protein is CASSSVGGPQETQYF. The CDR3 bases are TGTGCCAGTAGTAGCGTGGGGGGCCCCCAAGAGACCCAGTACTTC.

The chain recombines TRBV10-2 with TRBJ2-1; 8 bases map to TRBD1. J gave up 0 bases and V 3 bases, and 1 base lay outside the gene matches. The CDR3 runs 15 residues. The germline gives CDR1 WSHSY, CDR2 SAAADI. The CDR3 DNA sequence: TGCGCCAGCAGTGAAACAGGGGGCTCCTACAATGAGCAGTTCTTC. Translating gives CASSETGGSYNEQFF.

J is TRBJ2-7 and V is TRBV9; TRBD1 is a possible D gene (5 bases). The germline CDR1 and CDR2 sequences are SGDLS and YYNGEE. The CDR3 is 16 residues long. With 0 bases removed from V and 6 bases from J, the gap between germline ends came to 19 bases. CDR3 nucleotides: TGTGCCAGCAGCGTAGCTTCGGCAGGGTGGGGCTGCGAGCAGTACTTC. The encoded protein is CASSVASAGWGCEQYF.

V is TRBV7-2 and J is TRBJ2-2; D is unclear. V was clipped by 5 bases and J by 6 bases, with 10 bases between them. CDR3 length equals 13 residues. Germline CDR1 and CDR2: SGHTA and FQGNSA. CDR3 sequence reads: CASSAGSPGELFF. Written as DNA, the CDR3 is TGTGCCAGCAGCGCTGGGTCCCCCGGGGAGCTGTTTTTT.

The genes are TRBV7-2 and TRBJ2-1; D is unclear. This CDR3 has 14 amino acids. Germline CDR1 and CDR2: SGHTA and FQGNSA. The ends were cut back, 0 bases at V and 7 bases at J, with 10 bases in the middle. CDR3 amino acids: CASSLARASNEQFF. CDR3 coding DNA: TGTGCCAGCAGCTTAGCAAGGGCTAGTAATGAGCAGTTCTTC.

The count of this clone is one. This rearrangement joins TRBV10-2 to TRBJ1-1; D is perhaps TRBD1 (6 bases). Trimming shortened V by 8 bases and J by 0 bases, and 13 bases separated the two germline ends. Germline CDR1 WSHSY, CDR2 SAAADI. This CDR3 spans 14 amino acids. CDR3 sequence: CASRQRGLNTEAFF. In DNA, the CDR3 is TGCGCCAGCCGGCAACGGGGGCTGAACACTGAAGCTTTCTTT.

This clone was seen only once. This chain connects TRBV5-1 to TRBJ2-7; D perhaps matches TRBD2 (6 bases). V lost 1 base, J lost 0 bases, and 14 bases lay in between. Per germline, CDR1 SGHRS and CDR2 YFSETQ. CDR3 length equals 16 residues. DNA of the CDR3: TGCGCCAGCAGCTTGACGAAATCTAGCGACTCCTACGAGCAGTACTTC. Translating it yields CASSLTKSSDSYEQYF.

This clone was observed once. The gene calls are TRBV6-6 and TRBJ2-1; D is unclear. The CDR3 has 12 amino acids. Germline V CDR1 and CDR2: MNHNY, SVGAGI (reference sequence). V was pared by 4 bases and J by 8 bases, with 9 bases between. Here the CDR3 reads CASSSTRYEQFF. As DNA, the CDR3 is TGTGCCAGCAGTTCGACCCGGTATGAGCAGTTCTTC.

This clone was counted once. The rearrangement uses TRBV5-1 and TRBJ2-2; the D is unclear. CDR1 is SGHRS, CDR2 YFSETQ, per germline. The V and J ends lost 2 bases and 0 bases respectively, with 8 bases between them. This CDR3 has 15 residues. The CDR3 spells CASSFPGSNTGELFF. In DNA form, the CDR3 reads TGCGCCAGCAGCTTCCCAGGTTCGAACACCGGGGAGCTGTTTTTT.

A word on this clone: At one end, the junction sequence differs from germline, possibly due to a read error. V usage is TRBV6-6 and J usage is TRBJ2-7; a weak D match, TRBD1 (6 bases). From germline, CDR1 is MNHNY and CDR2 SVGAGI (reference sequence). The CDR3 spans 14 residues. CDR3 bases: TGTGTCAGCAGTTCATCCGGGACACCCTACGAGCAGTACTTC. Residues: CVSSSSGTPYEQYF.

V usage is TRBV10-3 and J usage is TRBJ1-5; a possible D gene is TRBD1 (5 bases). Trimming removed 0 bases from V and 0 bases from J, with 6 bases in between. CDR1 ENHRY and CDR2 SYGVKD come from the germline V gene. This CDR3 is 15 amino acids long. This chain's CDR3 is CAISESGPSNQPQHF. As DNA, the CDR3 is TGTGCCATCAGTGAGTCGGGACCTAGCAATCAGCCCCAGCATTTT.

V usage is TRBV18 and J usage is TRBJ2-1; TRBD1 might be the D (5 bases). Trimming left V 0 bases short and J 9 bases short, with 12 bases between. Germline loops: CDR1 KGHSH, CDR2 LQKENI. This CDR3 region has 14 residues. The CDR3 loop is CASSPPGRVGEQFF. The CDR3 DNA reads TGTGCCAGCTCACCACCGGGCAGGGTAGGTGAGCAGTTCTTC.

DNA for the CDR3: TGTGCCAGCAGTCTACAAGGGAACACTGAAGCTTTCTTT. Protein: CASSLQGNTEAFF. This sequence joins TRBV2 and TRBJ1-1; the D is unclear. The CDR3 has 13 amino acids. The ends were cut back, 5 bases at V and 1 base at J, with 8 bases in the middle. Looked up from germline, CDR1 is SNHLY and CDR2 is FYNNEI.

V usage is TRBV2 and J usage is TRBJ2-3; D remains unclear. CDR1 SNHLY and CDR2 FYNNEI come from the germline V gene. There are 14 residues in the CDR3. Trimming pared 7 bases from V and 0 bases from J, leaving 11 bases between. CDR3 nucleotide sequence: TGTGCCAGCAACCAGGCGTCTAGCACAGATACGCAGTATTTT. Protein sequence: CASNQASSTDTQYF.

The chain links TRBV4-2 to TRBJ1-5; D might be TRBD1 (6 bases). V gave up 5 bases and J gave up 4 bases, with 12 bases separating them. CDR3 length: 14 amino acids. Per germline, CDR1 LGHNA and CDR2 YNFKEQ. This CDR3 reads CASSYGTTNQPQHF. CDR3 sequence (DNA): TGTGCCAGCAGCTACGGGACAACAAATCAGCCCCAGCATTTT.

The chain recombines TRBV5-4 with TRBJ2-7, with TRBD2 matching 9 bases. CDR1 is SGHNT and CDR2 is YYREEE in the germline V gene (reference sequence). The CDR3 spans 14 residues. Unmatched junction bases numbered 1, after V lost 3 bases and J lost 0 bases. CDR3 DNA: TGTGCCAGCAGCTCTAGCGGGAACTCCTACGAGCAGTACTTC. It encodes CASSSSGNSYEQYF.

The CDR3 DNA reads as TGTGCCAGCAGCCCTGCCGGGACTAGAGCTTTCGCCGGGGAGCTGTTTTTT. Its translation: CASSPAGTRAFAGELFF. This sequence joins TRBV9 and TRBJ2-2; 8 bases are a match to TRBD2. This CDR3 has 17 amino acids. V shed 4 bases and J 6 bases; nucleotides not matched to a gene: 14. Germline V gene data show CDR1 as SGDLS and CDR2 as YYNGEE.

The table lists this clone with a count of one. The chain couples TRBV4-1 to TRBJ2-5; D possibly corresponds to TRBD2 (5 bases). V dropped 1 base and J dropped 5 bases, with 14 bases sitting between them. The CDR3 is 15 residues long. Germline assignment: CDR1 MGHRA and CDR2 YSYEKL. The CDR3 nucleotides are TGCGCCAGCAGCCAAGCCCTAACTAGTCCGGAGACCCAGTACTTC. Protein sequence: CASSQALTSPETQYF.